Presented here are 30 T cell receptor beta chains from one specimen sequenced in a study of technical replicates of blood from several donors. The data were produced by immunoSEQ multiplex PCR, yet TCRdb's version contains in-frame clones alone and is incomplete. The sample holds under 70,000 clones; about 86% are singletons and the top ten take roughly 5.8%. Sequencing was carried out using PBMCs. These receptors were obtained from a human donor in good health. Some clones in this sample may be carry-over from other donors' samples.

CDR3 protein: CASSSGEYPPEQFF. The CDR3 DNA is TGTGCCAGTAGTTCTGGGGAGTACCCACCTGAGCAGTTCTTC. V and J are TRBV19 and TRBJ2-1, with D perhaps TRBD2 (5 bases). Trimming shortened V by 5 bases and J by 9 bases, and 17 bases separated the two germline ends. The CDR3 totals 14 residues. Germline-derived CDR1 and CDR2 are LNHDA and SQIVND (reference sequence).

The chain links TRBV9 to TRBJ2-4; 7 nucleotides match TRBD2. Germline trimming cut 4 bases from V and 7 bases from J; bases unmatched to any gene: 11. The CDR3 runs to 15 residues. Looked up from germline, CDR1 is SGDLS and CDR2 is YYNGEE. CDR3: CASSPRWGEGNIQYF. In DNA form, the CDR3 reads TGTGCCAGCAGCCCAAGATGGGGGGAGGGGAACATTCAGTACTTC.

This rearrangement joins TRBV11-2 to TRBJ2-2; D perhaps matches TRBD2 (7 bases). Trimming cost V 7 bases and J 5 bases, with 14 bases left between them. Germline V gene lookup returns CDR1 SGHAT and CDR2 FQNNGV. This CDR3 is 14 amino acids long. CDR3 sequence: CASTPEGGTGELFF. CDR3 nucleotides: TGTGCCAGCACCCCCGAGGGGGGGACCGGGGAGCTGTTTTTT.

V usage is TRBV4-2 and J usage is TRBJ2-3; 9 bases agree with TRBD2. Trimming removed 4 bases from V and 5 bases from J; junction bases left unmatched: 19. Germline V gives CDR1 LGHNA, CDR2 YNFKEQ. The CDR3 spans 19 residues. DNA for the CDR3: TGTGCCAGCAGCCGAGCGAGTCTGCGGGAGGGCCTTTCCAGAGATACGCAGTATTTT. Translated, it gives CASSRASLREGLSRDTQYF.

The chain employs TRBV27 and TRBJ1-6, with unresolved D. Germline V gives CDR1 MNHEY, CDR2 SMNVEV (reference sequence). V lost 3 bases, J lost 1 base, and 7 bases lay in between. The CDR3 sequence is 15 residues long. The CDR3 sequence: CASSLTGSYNSPLHF. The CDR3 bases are TGTGCCAGCAGTTTGACCGGGTCCTATAATTCACCCCTCCACTTT.

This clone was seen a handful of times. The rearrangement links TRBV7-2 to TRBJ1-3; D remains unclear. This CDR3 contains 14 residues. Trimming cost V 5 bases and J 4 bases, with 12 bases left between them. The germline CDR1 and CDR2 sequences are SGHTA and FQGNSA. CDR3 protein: CASSGPLPGNTIYF. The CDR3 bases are TGTGCCAGCAGCGGGCCTCTTCCCGGAAACACCATATATTTT.

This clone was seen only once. The CDR3 DNA sequence: TGTGCCAGCAGCCGAGTATCGGGGGGGCCCGATGAGCAGTTCTTC. Its protein product is CASSRVSGGPDEQFF. This chain links TRBV7-8 with TRBJ2-1; 8 bases are a match to TRBD2. V trimming: 5 bases; J trimming: 8 bases; junction bases outside the gene matches: 11. Germline CDR1 SGHVS, CDR2 FQNEAQ. The CDR3 is 15 amino acids.

The CDR3 nucleotides are TGCGCCAGCAGTCAATTGATCCCTTCGGGGGAAGGCTACACCTTC. Its protein product is CASSQLIPSGEGYTF. The chain combines TRBV23-1 with TRBJ1-2; D is possibly TRBD1 (5 bases). TRBV23-1 is designated an ORF whose function remains uncertain. The CDR3 is 15 residues long. The germline V and J ends were trimmed by 1 base and 8 bases, with 17 bases remaining between them.

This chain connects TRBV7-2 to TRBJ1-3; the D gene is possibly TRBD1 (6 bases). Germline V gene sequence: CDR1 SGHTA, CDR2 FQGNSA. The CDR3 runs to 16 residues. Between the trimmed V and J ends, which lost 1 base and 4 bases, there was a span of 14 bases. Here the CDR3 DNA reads TGTGCCAGCAGCTTAGATATGGGGGCTACCGGAAACACCATATATTTT. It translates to CASSLDMGATGNTIYF.

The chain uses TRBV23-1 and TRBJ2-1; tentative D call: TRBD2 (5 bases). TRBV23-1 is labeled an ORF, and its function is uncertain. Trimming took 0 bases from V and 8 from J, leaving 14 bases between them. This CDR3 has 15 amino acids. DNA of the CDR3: TGCGCCAGCAGTCAATCCCCGCGGGCGATGGATGAGCAGTTCTTC. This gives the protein CASSQSPRAMDEQFF.

The CDR3, as DNA: TGCAGCGTTGAAGATCTTAGCGGAGTCACAGATACGCAGTATTTT. Translated: CSVEDLSGVTDTQYF. The chain has TRBV29-1 and TRBJ2-3, with a weak D call TRBD2 (6 bases). The CDR3 runs 15 residues. Germline CDR1 reads SQVTM; CDR2 reads ANQGSEA. V was trimmed by 0 bases and J by 2 bases, leaving 12 bases between them.

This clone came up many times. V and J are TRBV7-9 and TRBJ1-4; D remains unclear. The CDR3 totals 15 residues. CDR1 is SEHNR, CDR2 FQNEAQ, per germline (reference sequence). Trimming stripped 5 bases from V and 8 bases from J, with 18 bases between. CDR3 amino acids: CASSTWTDEGEKLFF. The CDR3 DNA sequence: TGTGCCAGCAGCACCTGGACGGACGAGGGAGAAAAACTGTTTTTT.

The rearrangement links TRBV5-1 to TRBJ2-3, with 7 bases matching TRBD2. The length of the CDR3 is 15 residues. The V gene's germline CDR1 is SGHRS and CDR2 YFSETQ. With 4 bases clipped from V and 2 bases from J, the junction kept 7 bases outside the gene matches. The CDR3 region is CASSVAGDLTDTQYF. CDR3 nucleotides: TGCGCCAGCAGCGTGGCGGGGGACCTCACAGATACGCAGTATTTT.

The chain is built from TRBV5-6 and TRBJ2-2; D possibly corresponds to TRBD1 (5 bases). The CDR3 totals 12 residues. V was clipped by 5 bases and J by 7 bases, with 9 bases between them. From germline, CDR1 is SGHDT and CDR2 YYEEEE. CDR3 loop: CASRPGNGELFF. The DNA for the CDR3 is TGTGCCAGCAGGCCAGGGAACGGGGAGCTGTTTTTT.

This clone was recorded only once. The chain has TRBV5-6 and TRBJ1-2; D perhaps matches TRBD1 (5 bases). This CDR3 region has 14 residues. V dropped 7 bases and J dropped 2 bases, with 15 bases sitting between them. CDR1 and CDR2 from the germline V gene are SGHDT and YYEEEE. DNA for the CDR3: TGTGCCAGCTGTCGGACAAAGGCGAACTATGGCTACACCTTC. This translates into CASCRTKANYGYTF. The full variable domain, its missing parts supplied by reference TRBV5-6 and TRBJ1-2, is DAGVTQSPTHLIKTRGQQVTLRCSPKSGHDTVSWYQQALGQGPQFIFQYYEEEERQRGNFPDRFSGHQFPNYSSELNVNALLLGDSALYLCASCRTKANYGYTFGSGTRLTVV.

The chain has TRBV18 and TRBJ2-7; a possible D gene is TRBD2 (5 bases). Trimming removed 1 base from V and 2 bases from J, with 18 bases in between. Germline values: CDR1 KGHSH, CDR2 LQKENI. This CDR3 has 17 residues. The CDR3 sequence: CASSPRGFPGSPYEQYF. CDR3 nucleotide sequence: TGTGCCAGCTCACCACGAGGGTTTCCGGGAAGTCCCTACGAGCAGTACTTC. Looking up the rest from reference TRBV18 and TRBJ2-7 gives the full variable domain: NAGVMQNPRHLVRRRGQEARLRCSPMKGHSHVYWYRQLPEEGLKFMVYLQKENIIDESGMPKERFSAEFPKEGPSILRIQQVVRGDSAAYFCASSPRGFPGSPYEQYFGPGTRLTVT.

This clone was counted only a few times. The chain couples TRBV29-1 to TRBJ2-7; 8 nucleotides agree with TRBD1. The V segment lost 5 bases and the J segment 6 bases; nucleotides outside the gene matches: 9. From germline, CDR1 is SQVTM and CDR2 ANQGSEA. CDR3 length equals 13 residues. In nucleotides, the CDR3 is TGCAGCGTTCGGTATCAGGGGGCGCCCGAGCAGTACTTC. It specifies CSVRYQGAPEQYF.

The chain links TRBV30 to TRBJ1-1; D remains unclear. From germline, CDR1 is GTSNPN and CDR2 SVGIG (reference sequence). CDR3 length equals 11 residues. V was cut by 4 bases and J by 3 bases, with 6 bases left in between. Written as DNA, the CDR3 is TGTGCCTGGACCGACTACACTGAAGCTTTCTTT. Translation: CAWTDYTEAFF.

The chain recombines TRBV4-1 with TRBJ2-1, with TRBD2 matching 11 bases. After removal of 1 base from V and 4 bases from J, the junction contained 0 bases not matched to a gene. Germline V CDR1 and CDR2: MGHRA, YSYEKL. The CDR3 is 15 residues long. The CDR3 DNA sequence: TGCGCCAGCAGCCAAGTAGCGGGGGGGTACAATGAGCAGTTCTTC. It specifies CASSQVAGGYNEQFF.

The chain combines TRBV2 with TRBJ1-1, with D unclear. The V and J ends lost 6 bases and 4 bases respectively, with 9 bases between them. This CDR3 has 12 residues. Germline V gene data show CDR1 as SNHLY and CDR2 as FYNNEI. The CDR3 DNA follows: TGTGCCAGCAGCGATTCGGGCACTGAAGCTTTCTTT. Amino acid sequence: CASSDSGTEAFF. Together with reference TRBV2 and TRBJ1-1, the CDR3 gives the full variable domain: EPEVTQTPSHQVTQMGQEVILRCVPISNHLYFYWYRQILGQKVEFLVSFYNNEISEKSEIFDDQFSVERPDGSNFTLKIRSTKLEDSAMYFCASSDSGTEAFFGQGTRLTVV.

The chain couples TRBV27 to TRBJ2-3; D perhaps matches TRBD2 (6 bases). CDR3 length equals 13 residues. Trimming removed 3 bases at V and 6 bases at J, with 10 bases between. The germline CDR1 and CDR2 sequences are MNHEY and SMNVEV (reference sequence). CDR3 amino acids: CASSFARGDTQYF. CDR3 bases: TGTGCCAGCAGTTTCGCTCGGGGGGATACGCAGTATTTT.

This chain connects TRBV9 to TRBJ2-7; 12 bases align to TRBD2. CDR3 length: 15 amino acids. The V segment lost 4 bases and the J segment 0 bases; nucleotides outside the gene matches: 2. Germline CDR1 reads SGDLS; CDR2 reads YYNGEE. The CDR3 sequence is CASSPTSGSSYEQYF. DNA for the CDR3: TGTGCCAGCAGCCCGACTAGCGGGAGCTCCTACGAGCAGTACTTC.

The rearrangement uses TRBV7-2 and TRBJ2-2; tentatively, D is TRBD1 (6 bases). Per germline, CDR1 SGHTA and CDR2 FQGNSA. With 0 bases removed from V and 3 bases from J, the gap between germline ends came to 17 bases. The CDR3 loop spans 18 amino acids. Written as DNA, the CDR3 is TGTGCCAGCAGCTTAGCCCCCTTTTTGGACAGAGACACCGGGGAGCTGTTTTTT. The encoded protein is CASSLAPFLDRDTGELFF.

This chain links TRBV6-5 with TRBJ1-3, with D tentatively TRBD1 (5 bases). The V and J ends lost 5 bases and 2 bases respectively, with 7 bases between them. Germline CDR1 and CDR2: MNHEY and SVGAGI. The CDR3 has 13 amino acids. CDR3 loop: CASSRQPGNTIYF. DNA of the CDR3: TGTGCCAGCAGTCGACAGCCTGGAAACACCATATATTTT.

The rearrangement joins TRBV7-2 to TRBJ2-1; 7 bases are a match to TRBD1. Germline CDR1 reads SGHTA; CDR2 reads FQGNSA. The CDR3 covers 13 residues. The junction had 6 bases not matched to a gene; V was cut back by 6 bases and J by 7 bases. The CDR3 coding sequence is TGTGCCAGCAGTCAGACAGGGTGGAATGAGCAGTTCTTC. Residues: CASSQTGWNEQFF.

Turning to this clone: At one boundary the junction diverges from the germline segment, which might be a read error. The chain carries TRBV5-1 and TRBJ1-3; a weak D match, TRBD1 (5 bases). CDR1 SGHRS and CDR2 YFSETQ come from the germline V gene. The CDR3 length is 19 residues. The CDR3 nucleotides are TGCGCCAGCAGCTTGGGAGCAACCGCTCAGGGAAGATTTGGAAACACCAGATATTTT. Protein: CASSLGATAQGRFGNTRYF. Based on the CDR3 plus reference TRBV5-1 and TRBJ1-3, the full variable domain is KAGVTQTPRYLIKTRGQQVTLSCSPISGHRSVSWYQQTPGQGLQFLFEYFSETQRNKGNFPGRFSGRQFSNSRSEMNVSTLELGDSALYLCASSLGATAQGRFGNTRYFGEGSWLTVV.

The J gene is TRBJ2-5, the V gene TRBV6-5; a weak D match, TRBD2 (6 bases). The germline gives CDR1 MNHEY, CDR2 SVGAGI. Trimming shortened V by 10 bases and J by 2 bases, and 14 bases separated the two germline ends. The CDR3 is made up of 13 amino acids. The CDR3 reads CATRVEGQETQYF. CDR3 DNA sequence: TGTGCCACCAGGGTGGAGGGTCAAGAGACCCAGTACTTC.

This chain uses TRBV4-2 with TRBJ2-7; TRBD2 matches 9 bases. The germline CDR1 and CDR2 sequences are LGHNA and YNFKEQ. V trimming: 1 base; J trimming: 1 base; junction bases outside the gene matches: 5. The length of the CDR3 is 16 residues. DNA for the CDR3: TGTGCCAGCAGCCAAGGTGTAGCGGGAGAATCCTACGAGCAGTACTTC. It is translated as CASSQGVAGESYEQYF.

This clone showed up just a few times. The CDR3 protein is CASSQDGGMPRGELFF. CDR3 in DNA: TGCGCCAGCAGCCAAGATGGAGGGATGCCGAGGGGGGAGCTGTTTTTT. V usage is TRBV4-1 and J usage is TRBJ2-2; TRBD2 might be the D (6 bases). The CDR3 runs 16 residues. V lost 0 bases, J lost 8 bases, and 16 bases lay in between. Germline assignment: CDR1 MGHRA and CDR2 YSYEKL.

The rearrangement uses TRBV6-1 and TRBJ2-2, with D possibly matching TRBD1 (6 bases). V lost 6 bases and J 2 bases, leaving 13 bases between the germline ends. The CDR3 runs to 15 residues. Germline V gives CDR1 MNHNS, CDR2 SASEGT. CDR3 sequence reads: CASSRGGHNTGELFF. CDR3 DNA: TGTGCCAGCAGCCGAGGGGGACATAACACCGGGGAGCTGTTTTTT.